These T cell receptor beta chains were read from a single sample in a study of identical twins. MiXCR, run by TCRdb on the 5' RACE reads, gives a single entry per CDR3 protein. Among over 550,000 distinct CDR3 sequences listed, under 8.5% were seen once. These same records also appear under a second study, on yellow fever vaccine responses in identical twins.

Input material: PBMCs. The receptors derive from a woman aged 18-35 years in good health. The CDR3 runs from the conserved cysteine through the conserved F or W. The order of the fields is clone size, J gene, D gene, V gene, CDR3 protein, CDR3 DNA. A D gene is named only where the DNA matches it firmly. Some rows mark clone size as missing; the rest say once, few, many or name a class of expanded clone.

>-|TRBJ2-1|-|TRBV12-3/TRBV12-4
CASRSFTGLTAYNEQFF
TGTGCCAGCAGAAGTTTCACAGGACTTACCGCCTACAATGAGCAGTTCTTC
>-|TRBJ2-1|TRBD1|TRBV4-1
CASVPGQASSYNEQFF
TGCGCCAGCGTTCCGGGACAGGCGAGCTCCTACAATGAGCAGTTCTTC
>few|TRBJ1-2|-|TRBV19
CASSPTRGGYTF
TGTGCCAGTAGTCCCACAAGGGGCGGCTACACCTTC
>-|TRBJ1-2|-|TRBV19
CASSRAGIYGYTF
TGTGCCAGTAGTCGCGCGGGTATCTATGGCTACACCTTC
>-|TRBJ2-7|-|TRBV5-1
CASSLAAAYEQYF
TGCGCCAGCAGCTTGGCTGCCGCCTACGAGCAGTACTTC
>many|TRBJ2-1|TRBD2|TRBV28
CASSLMPGGSTSGSSYNEQFF
TGTGCCAGCAGTTTAATGCCGGGGGGGTCGACTAGCGGGAGCTCCTACAATGAGCAGTTCTTC
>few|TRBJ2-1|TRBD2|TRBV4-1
CASSQEPLLAGVHNEQFF
TGCGCCAGCAGCCAAGAACCTCTTCTAGCGGGGGTCCACAATGAGCAGTTCTTC
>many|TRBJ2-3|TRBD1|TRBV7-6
CASSLTLGQGPDTQYF
TGTGCCAGCAGCCTAACATTGGGACAGGGCCCAGATACGCAGTATTTT
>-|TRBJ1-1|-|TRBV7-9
CASSLDELMNTEAFF
TGTGCCAGCAGCTTAGACGAGTTAATGAACACTGAAGCTTTCTTT
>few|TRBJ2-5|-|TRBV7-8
CASSSSRQETQYF
TGTGCCAGCAGCTCTAGCAGACAAGAGACCCAGTACTTC
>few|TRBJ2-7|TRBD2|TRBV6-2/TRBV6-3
CASGFGGSAYEQYF
TGTGCCAGCGGATTTGGCGGGAGCGCCTACGAGCAGTACTTC
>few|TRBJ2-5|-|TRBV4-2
CASSLRTAYQETQYF
TGTGCCAGCAGTCTTCGGACGGCGTACCAAGAGACCCAGTACTTC
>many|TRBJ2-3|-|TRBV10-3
CAIRKGTSAAVDTQYF
TGTGCCATCAGGAAGGGGACCTCGGCCGCCGTGGATACGCAGTATTTT
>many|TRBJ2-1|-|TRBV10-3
CATTLGSNSYNEQFF
TGTGCCACCACCCTCGGGAGTAACTCCTACAATGAGCAGTTCTTC
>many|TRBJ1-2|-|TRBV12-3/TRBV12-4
CASRAYGNYGYTF
TGTGCCAGCAGAGCCTACGGAAACTATGGCTACACCTTC
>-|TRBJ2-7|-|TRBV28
CASSFGGKYYEQYF
TGTGCCAGCAGTTTCGGAGGAAAGTATTACGAGCAGTACTTC
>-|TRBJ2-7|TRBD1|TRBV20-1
CSVPPGQGVNEQYF
TGCAGTGTTCCGCCGGGACAGGGGGTGAACGAGCAGTACTTC
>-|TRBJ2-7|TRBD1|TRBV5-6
CASSLGMTGVTYEQYF
TGTGCCAGCAGCTTGGGGATGACAGGGGTTACCTACGAGCAGTACTTC
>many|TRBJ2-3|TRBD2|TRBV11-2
CASTVSSGAGDTQYF
TGTGCCAGCACCGTTTCTAGCGGGGCGGGGGATACGCAGTATTTT
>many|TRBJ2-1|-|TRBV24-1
CATSAINRISSYNEQFF
TGTGCCACCAGTGCAATCAACAGGATCAGCTCCTACAATGAGCAGTTCTTC
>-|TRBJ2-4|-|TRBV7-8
CASSLGTAQNIQYF
TGTGCCAGCAGCTTGGGGACGGCCCAAAACATTCAGTACTTC
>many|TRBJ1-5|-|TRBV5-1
CASSLALEQPQHF
TGCGCCAGCAGCTTGGCCCTAGAACAGCCCCAGCATTTT
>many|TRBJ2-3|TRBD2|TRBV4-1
CASSQPSGSWADTQYF
TGCGCCAGCAGCCAACCTAGCGGGAGTTGGGCAGATACGCAGTATTTT
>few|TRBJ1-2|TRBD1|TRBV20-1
CSAREGQGRSGYTF
TGCAGTGCTAGAGAGGGACAGGGCCGCAGTGGCTACACCTTC
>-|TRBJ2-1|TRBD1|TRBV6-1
CASRRQGTGYNEQFF
TGTGCCAGCCGTCGTCAGGGGACAGGATACAATGAGCAGTTCTTC
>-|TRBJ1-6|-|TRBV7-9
CASSLVGRGTYNSPLHF
TGTGCCAGCAGCTTAGTGGGCAGGGGCACCTATAATTCACCCCTCCACTTT
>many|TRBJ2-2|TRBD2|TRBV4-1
CASSRETRPRGGGELFF
TGCGCCAGCAGCCGGGAGACTAGACCTAGGGGAGGGGGGGAGCTGTTTTTT
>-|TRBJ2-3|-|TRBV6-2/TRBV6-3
CASSRSYYSGTPSTDTQYF
TGTGCCAGCAGCCGCTCCTACTACTCCGGGACACCCAGCACAGATACGCAGTATTTT
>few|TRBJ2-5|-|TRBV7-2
CASSRTGLAPETQYF
TGTGCCAGCAGCCGAACGGGACTGGCCCCAGAGACCCAGTACTTC
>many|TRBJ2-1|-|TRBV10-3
CAISEAGAYNEQFF
TGTGCCATCAGTGAGGCGGGGGCGTACAATGAGCAGTTCTTC
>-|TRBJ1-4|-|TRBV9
CASSVRQGNEKLFF
TGTGCCAGCAGCGTGAGGCAGGGTAATGAAAAACTGTTTTTT
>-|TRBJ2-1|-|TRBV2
CASTPGSGRGNEQFF
TGTGCCAGCACCCCCGGATCCGGACGGGGGAATGAGCAGTTCTTC
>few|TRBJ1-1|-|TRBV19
CASSIVGTNTEAFF
TGTGCCAGTAGTATCGTTGGGACGAACACTGAAGCTTTCTTT
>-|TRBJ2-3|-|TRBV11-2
CASSPKDGGRLVDTQYF
TGTGCCAGCAGCCCTAAAGACGGGGGCCGTTTAGTAGATACGCAGTATTTT
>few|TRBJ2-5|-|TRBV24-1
CATSDSPGTQYF
TGTGCCACCAGTGACTCCCCAGGGACCCAGTACTTC
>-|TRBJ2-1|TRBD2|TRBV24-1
CATSDLTSGGTDEQFF
TGTGCCACCAGTGATCTGACTAGCGGGGGCACCGATGAGCAGTTCTTC
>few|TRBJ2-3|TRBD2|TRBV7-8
CASRATLAGGSTDTQYF
TGTGCCAGCAGGGCTACCCTCGCGGGGGGAAGCACAGATACGCAGTATTTT
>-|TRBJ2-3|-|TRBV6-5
CASSYSVRGSTDTQYF
TGTGCCAGCAGTTACTCGGTACGGGGATCCACAGATACGCAGTATTTT
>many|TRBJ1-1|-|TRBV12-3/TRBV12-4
CASRPREDTEAFF
TGTGCCAGCAGACCCAGGGAGGACACTGAAGCTTTCTTT
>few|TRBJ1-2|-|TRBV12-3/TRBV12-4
CASSLSPPNYGYTF
TGTGCCAGCAGTTTAAGTCCACCTAACTATGGCTACACCTTC
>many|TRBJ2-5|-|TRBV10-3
CATRADRDLETQYF
TGTGCCACTCGTGCTGACCGGGACTTAGAGACCCAGTACTTC